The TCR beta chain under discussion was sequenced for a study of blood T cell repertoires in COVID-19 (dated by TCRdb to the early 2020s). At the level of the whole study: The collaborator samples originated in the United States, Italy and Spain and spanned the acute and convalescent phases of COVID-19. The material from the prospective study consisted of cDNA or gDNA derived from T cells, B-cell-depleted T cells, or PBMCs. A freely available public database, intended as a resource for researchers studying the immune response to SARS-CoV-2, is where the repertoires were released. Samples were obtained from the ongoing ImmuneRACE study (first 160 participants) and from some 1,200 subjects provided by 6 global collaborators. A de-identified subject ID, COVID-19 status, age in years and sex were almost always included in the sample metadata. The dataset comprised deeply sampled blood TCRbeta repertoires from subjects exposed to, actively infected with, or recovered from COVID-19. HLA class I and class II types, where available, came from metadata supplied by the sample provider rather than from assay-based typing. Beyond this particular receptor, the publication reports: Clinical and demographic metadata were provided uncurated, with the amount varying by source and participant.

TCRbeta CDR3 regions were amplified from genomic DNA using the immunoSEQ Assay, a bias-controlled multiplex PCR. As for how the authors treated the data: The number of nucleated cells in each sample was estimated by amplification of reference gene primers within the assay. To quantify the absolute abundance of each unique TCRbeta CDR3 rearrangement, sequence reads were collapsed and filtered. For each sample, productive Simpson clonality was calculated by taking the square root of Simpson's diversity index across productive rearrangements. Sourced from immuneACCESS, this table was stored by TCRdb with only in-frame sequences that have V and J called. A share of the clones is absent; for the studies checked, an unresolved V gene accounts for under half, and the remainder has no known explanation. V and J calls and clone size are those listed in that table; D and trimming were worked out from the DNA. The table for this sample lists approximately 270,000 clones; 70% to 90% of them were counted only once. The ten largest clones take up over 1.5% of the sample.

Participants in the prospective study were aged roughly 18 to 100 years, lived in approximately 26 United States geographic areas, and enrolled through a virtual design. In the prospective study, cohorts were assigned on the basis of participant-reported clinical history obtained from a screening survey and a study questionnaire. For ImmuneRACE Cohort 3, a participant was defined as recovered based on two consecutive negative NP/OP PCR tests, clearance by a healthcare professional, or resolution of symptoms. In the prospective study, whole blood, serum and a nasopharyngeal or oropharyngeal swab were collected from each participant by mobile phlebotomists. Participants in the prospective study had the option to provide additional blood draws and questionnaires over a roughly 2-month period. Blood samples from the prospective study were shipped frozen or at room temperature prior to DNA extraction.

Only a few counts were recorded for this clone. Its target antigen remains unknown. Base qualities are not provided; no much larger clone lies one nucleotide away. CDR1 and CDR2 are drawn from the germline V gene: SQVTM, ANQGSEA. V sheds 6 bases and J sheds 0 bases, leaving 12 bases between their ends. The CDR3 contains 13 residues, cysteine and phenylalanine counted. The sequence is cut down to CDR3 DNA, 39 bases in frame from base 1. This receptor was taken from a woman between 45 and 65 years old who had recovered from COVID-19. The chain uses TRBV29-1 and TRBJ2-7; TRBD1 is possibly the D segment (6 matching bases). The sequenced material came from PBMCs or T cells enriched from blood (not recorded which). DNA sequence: TGCAGCGTCACTACAGGGAGCTCCTACGAGCAGTACTTC. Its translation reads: CSVTTGSSYEQYF.